This TCR beta chain stems from a study of cytomegalovirus exposure and HLA in healthy donors. The wider study: Of 300 to 500 genotyped donors, roughly 80% grouped in the Caucasian-associated ancestry cluster. Study outcomes and limitations: It was taken for granted in presence/absence analyses that sequencing depth across donors was roughly uniform.

Trimming stripped 0 bases from V and 5 bases from J, with 9 bases between. The length of the CDR3 is 13 residues. Germline CDR1 reads SGHDT; CDR2 reads YYEEEE. This clone was counted between two and nine times. Its antigen is currently unknown. The PCR used 60 Vbeta and 13 Jbeta primers. Sequencing used immunoSEQ multiplex PCR; TCRdb keeps in-frame clones, though not all of them. The repertoire holds roughly 230,000 clones, with approximately 78% as singletons. The source of this sequence is a boy younger than 18 in good health and CMV-seronegative. The sequencing input was PBMCs. The chain combines TRBV5-6 with TRBJ2-7, with D possibly TRBD1 on 6 matching bases. The chain's CDR3 is CASSLARGDEQYF. In DNA form, the CDR3 reads TGTGCCAGCAGCTTGGCCAGGGGCGACGAGCAGTACTTC. The variable domain in full, with the rest retrieved from reference TRBV5-6 and TRBJ2-7, is DAGVTQSPTHLIKTRGQQVTLRCSPKSGHDTVSWYQQALGQGPQFIFQYYEEEERQRGNFPDRFSGHQFPNYSSELNVNALLLGDSALYLCASSLARGDEQYFGPGTRLTVT.